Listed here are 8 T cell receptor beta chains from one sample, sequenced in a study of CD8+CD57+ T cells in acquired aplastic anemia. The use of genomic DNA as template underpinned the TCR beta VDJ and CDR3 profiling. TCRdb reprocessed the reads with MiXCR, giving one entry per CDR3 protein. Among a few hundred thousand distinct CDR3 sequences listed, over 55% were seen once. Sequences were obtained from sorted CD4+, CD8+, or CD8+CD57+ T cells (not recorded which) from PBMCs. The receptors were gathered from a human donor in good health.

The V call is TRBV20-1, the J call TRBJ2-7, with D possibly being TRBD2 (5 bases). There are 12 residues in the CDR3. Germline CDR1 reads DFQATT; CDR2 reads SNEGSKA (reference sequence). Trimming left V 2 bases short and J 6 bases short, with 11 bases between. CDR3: CSARRGNPEQYF. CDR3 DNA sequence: TGCAGTGCTAGACGGGGTAATCCCGAGCAGTACTTC.

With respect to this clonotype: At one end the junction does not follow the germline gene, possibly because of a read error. CDR3 in DNA: TGCGCCGGCAGCTTCCCGAACAATGAGCAGTTCTTC. Amino acids: CAGSFPNNEQFF. The V and J genes are TRBV5-1 and TRBJ2-1; the D is unclear. CDR1 and CDR2 from the germline V gene are SGHRS and YFSETQ. The CDR3 is 12 amino acids.

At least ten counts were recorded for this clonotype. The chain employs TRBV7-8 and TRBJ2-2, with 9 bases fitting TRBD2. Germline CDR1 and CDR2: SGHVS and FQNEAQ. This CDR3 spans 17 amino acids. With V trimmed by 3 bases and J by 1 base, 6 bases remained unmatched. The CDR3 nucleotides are TGTGCCAGCAGCTTCCGCGCGGGGGGGAGGAACACCGGGGAGCTGTTTTTT. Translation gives CASSFRAGGRNTGELFF.

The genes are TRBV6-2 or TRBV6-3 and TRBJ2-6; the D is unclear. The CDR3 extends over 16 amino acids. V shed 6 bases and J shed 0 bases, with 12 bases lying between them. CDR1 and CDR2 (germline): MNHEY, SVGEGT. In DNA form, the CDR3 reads TGTGCCAGCAGCACGGACCGAATCTCTGGGGCCAACGTCCTGACTTTC. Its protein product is CASSTDRISGANVLTF.

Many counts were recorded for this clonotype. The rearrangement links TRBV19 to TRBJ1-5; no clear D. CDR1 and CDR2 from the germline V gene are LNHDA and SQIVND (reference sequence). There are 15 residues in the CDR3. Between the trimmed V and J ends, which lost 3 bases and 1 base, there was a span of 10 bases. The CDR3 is CASSMLGWSNQPQHF. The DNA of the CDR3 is TGTGCCAGTAGTATGTTGGGTTGGAGCAATCAGCCCCAGCATTTT.

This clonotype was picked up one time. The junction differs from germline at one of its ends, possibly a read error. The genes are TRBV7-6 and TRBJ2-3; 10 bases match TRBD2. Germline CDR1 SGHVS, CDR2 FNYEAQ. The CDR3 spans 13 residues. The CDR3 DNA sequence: TGTGCCAGCAGCTTAGGACCTAGCGGGGGCCCACATTTT. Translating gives CASSLGPSGGPHF.

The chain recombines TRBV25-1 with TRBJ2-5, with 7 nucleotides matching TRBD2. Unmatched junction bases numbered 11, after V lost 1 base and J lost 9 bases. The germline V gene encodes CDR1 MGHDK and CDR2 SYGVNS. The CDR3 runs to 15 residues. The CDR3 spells CASSEFWLAVGAQYF. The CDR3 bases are TGTGCCAGCAGTGAATTTTGGCTAGCGGTAGGGGCCCAGTACTTC.

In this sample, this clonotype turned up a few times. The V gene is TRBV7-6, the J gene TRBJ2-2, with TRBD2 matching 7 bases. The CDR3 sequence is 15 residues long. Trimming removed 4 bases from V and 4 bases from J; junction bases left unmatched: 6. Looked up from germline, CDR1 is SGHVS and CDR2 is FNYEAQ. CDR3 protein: CASSSRAGLTGELFF. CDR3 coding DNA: TGTGCCAGCAGCTCTCGAGCGGGACTCACCGGGGAGCTGTTTTTT.